This TCR beta chain was captured in a study of T-cell reconstitution after alpha-beta-depleted transplantation in children. Regarding the study as a whole: T-cell counts and diversity at one year post-transplant came mainly from newly produced T cells. About two months after transplant, alpha-beta T cells reportedly came from several hundred expanded graft clones. Where some patients showed high TCRbeta diversity at day 60, it came from recipient T cells and thymic progenitors that had survived.

Using unique molecular identifiers, the investigators prepared the TCRbeta library. TCRdb re-derived calls from the PCR reads in MiXCR, one entry per CDR3 protein. The table includes about 420,000 distinct CDR3 sequences, 15% to 20% detected once. V was pared by 3 bases and J by 3 bases, with 6 bases of the junction left unmatched. The germline CDR1 and CDR2 sequences are SGHVS and FNYEAQ. The CDR3 extends over 16 amino acids. This clonotype was seen a handful of times. Its antigen is not identified. The origin of this receptor is a boy under two years old who had a stem cell transplant for Wiskott-Aldrich syndrome, so the T cells may come from the graft donor. The source material was PBMCs, mostly from graft donor cells, sampled 360 days after TCRalphabeta/CD19-depleted stem cell transplant. This sequence joins TRBV7-6 and TRBJ2-1; 9 bases map to TRBD2. In DNA, the CDR3 is TGTGCCAGCAGCTTCGTCGGGACTAGCAGCTACAATGAGCAGTTCTTC. This codes for CASSFVGTSSYNEQFF.